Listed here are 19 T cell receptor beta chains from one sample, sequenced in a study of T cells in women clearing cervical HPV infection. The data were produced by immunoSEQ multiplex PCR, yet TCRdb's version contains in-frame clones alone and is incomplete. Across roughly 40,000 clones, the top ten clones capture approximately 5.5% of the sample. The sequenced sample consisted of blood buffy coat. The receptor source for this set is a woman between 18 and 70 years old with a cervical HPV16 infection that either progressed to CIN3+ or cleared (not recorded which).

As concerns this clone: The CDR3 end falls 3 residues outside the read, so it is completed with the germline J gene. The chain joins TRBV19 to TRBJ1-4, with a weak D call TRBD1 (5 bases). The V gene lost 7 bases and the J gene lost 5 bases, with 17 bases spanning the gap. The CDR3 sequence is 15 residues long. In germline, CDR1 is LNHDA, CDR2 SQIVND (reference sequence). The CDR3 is CASTLGGVINEKLFF. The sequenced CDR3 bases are TGTGCCAGTACCCTCGGAGGGGTGATAAATGAAAAA.

The covered CDR3 bases are TGTGCCAGCAGCTCCGGGGCTCGCGGGGAGACC. Translation: CASSSGARGET. The full CDR3 protein is CASSSGARGETYTF. The genes are TRBV11-2 and TRBJ1-2, with D perhaps TRBD1 (5 bases). The CDR3 end is not reached by the read, which stops 3 residues before it; the germline J gene fills it in. The germline gives CDR1 SGHAT, CDR2 FQNNGV. The CDR3 extends over 14 amino acids.

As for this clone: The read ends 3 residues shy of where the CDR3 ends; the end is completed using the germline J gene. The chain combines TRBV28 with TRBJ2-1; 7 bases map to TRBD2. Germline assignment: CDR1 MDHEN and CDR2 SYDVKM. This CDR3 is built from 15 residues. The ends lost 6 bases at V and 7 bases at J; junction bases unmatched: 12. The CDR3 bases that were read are TGTGCCAGCAGCCCCGGGGGAGCGGGAAAAAATGAG. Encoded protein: CASSPGGAGKNE. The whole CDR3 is CASSPGGAGKNEQFF.

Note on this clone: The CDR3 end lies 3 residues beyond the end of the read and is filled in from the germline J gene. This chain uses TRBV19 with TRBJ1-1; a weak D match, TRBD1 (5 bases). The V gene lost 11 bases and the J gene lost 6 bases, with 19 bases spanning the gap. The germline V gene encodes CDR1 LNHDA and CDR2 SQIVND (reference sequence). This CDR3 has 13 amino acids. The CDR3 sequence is CASKVGGFAEAFF. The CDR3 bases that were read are TGTGCCTCCAAAGTCGGGGGGTTCGCTGAA.

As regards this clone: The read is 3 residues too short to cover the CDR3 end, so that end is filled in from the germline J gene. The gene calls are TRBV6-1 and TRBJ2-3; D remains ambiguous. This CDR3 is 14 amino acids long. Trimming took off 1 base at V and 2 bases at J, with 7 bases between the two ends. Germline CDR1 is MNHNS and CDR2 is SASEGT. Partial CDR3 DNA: TGTGCCAGCAGTGAAGTTAGAACCACAGATACG. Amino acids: CASSEVRTTDT. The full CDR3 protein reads CASSEVRTTDTQYF.

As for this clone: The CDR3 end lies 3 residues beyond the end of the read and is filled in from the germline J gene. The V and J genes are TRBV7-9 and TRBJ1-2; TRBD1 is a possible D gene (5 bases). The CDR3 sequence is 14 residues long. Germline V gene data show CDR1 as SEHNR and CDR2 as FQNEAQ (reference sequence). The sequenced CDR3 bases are TGTGCCAGCAGTTTGGGACTAGCGCCGTACGAC. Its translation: CASSLGLAPYD. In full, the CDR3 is CASSLGLAPYDYTF.

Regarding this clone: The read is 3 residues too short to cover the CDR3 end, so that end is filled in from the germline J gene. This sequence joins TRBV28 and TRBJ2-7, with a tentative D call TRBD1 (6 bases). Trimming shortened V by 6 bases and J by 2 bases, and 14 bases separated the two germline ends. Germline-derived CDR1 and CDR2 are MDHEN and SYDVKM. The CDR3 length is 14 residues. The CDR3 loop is CASSRPGQPYEQYF. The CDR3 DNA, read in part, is TGTGCCAGCAGCCGCCCCGGACAGCCCTACGAG. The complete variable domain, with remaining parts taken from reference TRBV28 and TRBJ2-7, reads DVKVTQSSRYLVKRTGEKVFLECVQDMDHENMFWYRQDPGLGLRLIYFSYDVKMKEKGDIPEGYSVSREKKERFSLILESASTNQTSMYLCASSRPGQPYEQYFGPGTRLTVT.

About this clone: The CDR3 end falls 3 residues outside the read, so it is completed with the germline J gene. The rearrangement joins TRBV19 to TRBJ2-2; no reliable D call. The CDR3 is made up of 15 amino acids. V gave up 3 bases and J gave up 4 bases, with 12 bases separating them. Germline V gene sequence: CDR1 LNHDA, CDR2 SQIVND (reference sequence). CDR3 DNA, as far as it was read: TGTGCCAGTAGTATGACCAGGCTACGCACCGGGGAG. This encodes CASSMTRLRTGE. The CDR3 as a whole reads CASSMTRLRTGELFF.

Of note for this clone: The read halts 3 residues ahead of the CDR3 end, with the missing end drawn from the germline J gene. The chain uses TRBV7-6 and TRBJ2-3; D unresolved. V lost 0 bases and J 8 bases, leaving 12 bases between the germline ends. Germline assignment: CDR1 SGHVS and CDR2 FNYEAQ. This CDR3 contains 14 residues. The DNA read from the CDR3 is TGTGCCAGCAGCTTAGCAAGTCTAACCCGTACG. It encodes CASSLASLTRT. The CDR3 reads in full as CASSLASLTRTQYF.

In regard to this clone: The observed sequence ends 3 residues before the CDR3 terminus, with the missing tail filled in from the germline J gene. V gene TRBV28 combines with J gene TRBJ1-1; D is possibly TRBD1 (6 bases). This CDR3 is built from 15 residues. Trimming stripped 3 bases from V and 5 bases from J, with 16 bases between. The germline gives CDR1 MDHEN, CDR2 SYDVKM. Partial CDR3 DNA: TGTGCCAGCAGTTTTTCCGCTCCCCAGGGGACTGAA. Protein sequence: CASSFSAPQGTE. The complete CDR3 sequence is CASSFSAPQGTEAFF.

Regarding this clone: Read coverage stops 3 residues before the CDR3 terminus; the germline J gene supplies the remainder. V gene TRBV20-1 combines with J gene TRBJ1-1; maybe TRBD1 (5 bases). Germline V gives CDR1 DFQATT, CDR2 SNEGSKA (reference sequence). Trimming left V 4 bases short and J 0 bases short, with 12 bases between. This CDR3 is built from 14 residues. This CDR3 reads CSANPGSMNTEAFF. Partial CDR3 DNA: TGCAGTGCTAACCCAGGGAGTATGAACACTGAA.

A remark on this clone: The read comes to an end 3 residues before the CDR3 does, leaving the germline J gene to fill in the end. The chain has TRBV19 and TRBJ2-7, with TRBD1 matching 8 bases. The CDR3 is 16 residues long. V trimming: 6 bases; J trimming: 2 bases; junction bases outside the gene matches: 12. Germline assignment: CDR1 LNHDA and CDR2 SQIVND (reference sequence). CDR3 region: CASSGATGVAAYEQYF. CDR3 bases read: TGTGCCAGTAGCGGCGCGACAGGGGTAGCTGCCTACGAG.

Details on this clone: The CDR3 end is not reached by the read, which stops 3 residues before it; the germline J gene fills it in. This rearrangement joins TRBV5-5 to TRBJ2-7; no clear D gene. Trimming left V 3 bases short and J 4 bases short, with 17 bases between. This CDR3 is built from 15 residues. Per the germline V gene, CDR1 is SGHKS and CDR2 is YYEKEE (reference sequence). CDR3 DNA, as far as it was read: TGTGCCAGCAGCTACAACCACCGACTGAATTACGAG. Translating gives CASSYNHRLNYE. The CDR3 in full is CASSYNHRLNYEQYF.

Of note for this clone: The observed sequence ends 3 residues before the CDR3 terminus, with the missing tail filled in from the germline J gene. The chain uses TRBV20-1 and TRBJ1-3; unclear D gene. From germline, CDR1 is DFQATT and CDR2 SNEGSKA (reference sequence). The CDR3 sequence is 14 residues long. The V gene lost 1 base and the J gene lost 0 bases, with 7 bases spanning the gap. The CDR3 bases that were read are TGCAGTGCTAGAGGGGCTACCTCTGGAAACACC. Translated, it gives CSARGATSGNT. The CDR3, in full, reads CSARGATSGNTIYF.

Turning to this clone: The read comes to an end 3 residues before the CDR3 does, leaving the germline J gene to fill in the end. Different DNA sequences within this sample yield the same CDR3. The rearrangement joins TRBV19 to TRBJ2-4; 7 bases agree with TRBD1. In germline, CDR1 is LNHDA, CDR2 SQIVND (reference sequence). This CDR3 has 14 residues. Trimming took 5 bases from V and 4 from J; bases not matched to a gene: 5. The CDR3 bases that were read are TGTGCCAGTAGTGATGACAGGGCGAAAAACATT. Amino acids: CASSDDRAKNI. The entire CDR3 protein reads CASSDDRAKNIQYF.

CDR3 loop: CAWSPQGMSGQYF. Partial CDR3 DNA: TGTGCCTGGAGTCCCCAGGGGATGTCTGGT. The chain has TRBV30 and TRBJ2-4, with D tentatively TRBD1 (6 bases). The CDR3 end falls 3 residues outside the read, so it is completed with the germline J gene. The CDR3 consists of 13 residues. CDR1 and CDR2 (germline): GTSNPN, SVGIG (reference sequence).

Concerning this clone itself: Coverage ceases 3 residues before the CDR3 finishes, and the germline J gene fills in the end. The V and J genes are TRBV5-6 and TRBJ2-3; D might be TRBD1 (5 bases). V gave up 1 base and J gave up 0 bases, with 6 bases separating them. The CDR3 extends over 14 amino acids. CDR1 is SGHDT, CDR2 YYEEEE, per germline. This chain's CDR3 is CASSLRQSTDTQYF. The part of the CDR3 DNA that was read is TGTGCCAGCAGCTTGAGACAGAGCACAGATACG.

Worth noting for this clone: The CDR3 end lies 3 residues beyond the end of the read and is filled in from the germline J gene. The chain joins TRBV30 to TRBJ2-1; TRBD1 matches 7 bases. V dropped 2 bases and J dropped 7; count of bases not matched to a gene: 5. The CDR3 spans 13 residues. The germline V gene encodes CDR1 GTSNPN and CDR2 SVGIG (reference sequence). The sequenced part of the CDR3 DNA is TGTGCCTGGAGTCGGACAGGCTTGAATGAG. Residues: CAWSRTGLNE. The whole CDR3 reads CAWSRTGLNEQFF.

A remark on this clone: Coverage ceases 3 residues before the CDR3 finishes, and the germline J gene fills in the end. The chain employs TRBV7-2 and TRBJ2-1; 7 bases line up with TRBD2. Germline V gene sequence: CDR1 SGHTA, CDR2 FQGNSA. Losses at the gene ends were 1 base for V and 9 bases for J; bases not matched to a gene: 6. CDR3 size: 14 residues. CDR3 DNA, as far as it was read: TGTGCCAGCAGCTTAGTGGGAGGGCAGGGTGAG. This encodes CASSLVGGQGE. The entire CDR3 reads CASSLVGGQGEQFF.